The present entry profiles one T cell receptor beta chain with its context. Its antigen remains unidentified. It has no much larger one-base neighbor in the sample; base qualities were not kept. The treatment or condition label, read with the paper, signifies: high-dose cyclophosphamide on days +3 and +4 as single-agent GVHD prophylaxis. Busulfan and fludarabine conditioning, a related or unrelated marrow graft, and cyclophosphamide on days +3 and +4 were given to PTCy patients. PTCy-treated patients came from a prospective multi-institutional clinical trial. Peripheral blood and bone marrow mononuclear cells were isolated by Ficoll-Hypaque density centrifugation and were cryopreserved. FACS on a FACSAria II was used to sort CD4+ and CD8+ T cells, including the naive and memory subsets. CDR1 DFQATT and CDR2 SNEGSKA are derived from the germline V gene (reference sequence). Including the terminal cysteine and phenylalanine, the CDR3 comprises 11 residues. The CDR3 DNA has 33 bases and is translated from base 1. The junction shows trimming of 5 bases on V and 5 bases on J, and the gene matches do not reach 2 bases of it.

The data derive from a study of T cells after posttransplantation cyclophosphamide (dated by TCRdb to 2016 to 2017). As for the study more broadly: The study tracked T cell repertoire reconstitution by TRB sequencing after myeloablative bone marrow transplantation using posttransplantation cyclophosphamide as GVHD prophylaxis. Antigen receptor sequencing was done on samples from a few dozen PTCy-treated patients and from approximately 17 related bone marrow donors of those patients. Blood from all 30 or so PTCy patients who had 1-year posttransplant specimens underwent TRB sequencing. TRB sequencing was also done on up to roughly 3 additional blood samples from 2 to 5.2 years after transplant in 3 patients, and on pretransplant blood from 4 patients. Because TRA and TRB clonality correlated tightly in 10 or so samples, the subsequent TCR analyses were limited to TRB only. Public TRB sequences were compared against a database of over 3,600 sequences linked to responses to pathogens, tumor antigens, self-antigens and alloantigens.

Genomic DNA was used for TRB sequencing, which was performed with the immunoSEQ assay at survey resolution or with the hsTCRB kit. The study's processing was this. The immunoSEQ software handled initial read processing, and the LymphoSeq R package was used for repertoire analyses. Clonality was computed as 1 minus normalized Shannon entropy; Gini coefficient was also calculated for each TRB dataset. Phenotypes of unsorted samples were inferred by mapping TRB sequences from sorted subsets of the recipient or donor onto unsorted samples of the same recipient. Sourced from immuneACCESS, this table was stored by TCRdb with only in-frame sequences that have V and J called. A share of the clones is absent; for the studies checked, an unresolved V gene accounts for under half, and the remainder has no known explanation. That table supplies the V and J calls and clone size; D and trimming were determined from the DNA. Across this sample there are roughly 9,900 clones, with 86% seen only once. The ten largest clones take up roughly 27% of the sample.

General findings and caveats noted by the study authors: The TRB repertoires of T cells infiltrating skin or the GI tract showed only limited overlap with the TRB repertoires found in blood. Across a few dozen patients, TRB clonality was highly associated with recipient CMV seropositivity and CMV reactivation, and diversity in PTCy patients was similar to diversity in CNI/methotrexate controls. Donor-recipient similarity was low at 1-2 months but rose over the first year, and later blood repertoires were often dominated by donor CD8+ memory clones.

Material: CD4+ T cells sorted from PBMCs, obtained after allogeneic stem cell transplant with posttransplant cyclophosphamide. The clonotype originates from a young adult male patient who received an allogeneic stem cell transplant from a related donor, was CMV-positive, and had acute GVHD only. Some T cells may have been brought in with the graft after a transplant. Rearrangement joined TRBV20-1 to TRBJ2-7; 8 bases in between match TRBD1. The nucleotide sequence reads TGCAGTGCTCAGGACAGGGACGAGCAGTACTTC. It encodes CSAQDRDEQYF.